A few counts support the clone carrying this T cell receptor (beta chain). This entry is derived from a study of cytomegalovirus exposure and HLA in healthy donors. TCRdb's table, derived via immunoSEQ multiplex PCR, lists solely in-frame clones and lacks some. The table includes about 73,000 clones, 70% to 90% detected once. The germline gives CDR1 MRHNA, CDR2 SNTAGT. Trimming cost V 2 bases and J 4 bases, with 10 bases left between them. The CDR3 extends over 14 amino acids. This sequence joins TRBV6-4 and TRBJ2-3; tentatively, D is TRBD1 (5 bases). This TCR derives from a young woman in good health and CMV-seropositive. Sequencing used PBMCs. The DNA of the CDR3 is TGTGCCAGCAGTGACCAGGGTTCCCCAGATACGCAGTATTTT. This encodes CASSDQGSPDTQYF.